This entry lists 13 T cell receptor beta chains sequenced from one sample in a study of blood T cell repertoires in COVID-19. The data were produced by immunoSEQ multiplex PCR, yet TCRdb's version contains in-frame clones alone and is incomplete. The table records roughly 350,000 clones, roughly 85% of them present only once. Input material: peripheral blood. All receptors derive from a woman between 18 and 30 years old with acute or convalescent COVID-19.

The gene calls are TRBV28 and TRBJ1-3; a possible D gene is TRBD1 (6 bases). In germline, CDR1 is MDHEN, CDR2 SYDVKM. V shed 3 bases and J shed 1 base, with 13 bases lying between them. The CDR3 spans 16 residues. CDR3 amino acids: CASSFNLGGSGNTIYF. CDR3 DNA: TGTGCCAGCAGTTTTAACTTAGGGGGATCTGGAAACACCATATATTTT. The full variable domain, completed using reference TRBV28 and TRBJ1-3, is DVKVTQSSRYLVKRTGEKVFLECVQDMDHENMFWYRQDPGLGLRLIYFSYDVKMKEKGDIPEGYSVSREKKERFSLILESASTNQTSMYLCASSFNLGGSGNTIYFGEGSWLTVV.

J is TRBJ2-1 and V is TRBV19; TRBD1 matches at 7 bases. After removal of 5 bases from V and 3 bases from J, the junction contained 13 bases not matched to a gene. The germline gives CDR1 LNHDA, CDR2 SQIVND (reference sequence). This CDR3 spans 17 amino acids. The CDR3 protein is CASSSLKTGTDYNEQFF. In nucleotides, the CDR3 is TGTGCCAGTAGTTCTCTGAAAACCGGGACAGACTACAATGAGCAGTTCTTC.

This rearrangement joins TRBV7-9 to TRBJ1-1; 7 bases line up with TRBD1. This CDR3 comprises 14 residues. Germline CDR1 SEHNR, CDR2 FQNEAQ (reference sequence). Trimming at V came to 5 bases and at J to 4 bases, leaving 7 bases not matched to a gene. The CDR3, as DNA: TGTGCCAGCAGCATAGGACAGGAGATCACTGAAGCTTTCTTT. Its translation is CASSIGQEITEAFF.

This clone occurred a few times. V gene TRBV7-9 combines with J gene TRBJ1-1; maybe TRBD1 (5 bases). Trimming stripped 6 bases from V and 1 base from J, with 12 bases between. Germline V lookup: CDR1 SEHNR, CDR2 FQNEAQ (reference sequence). This CDR3 is 14 amino acids long. CDR3 DNA: TGTGCCAGCAGTGACAGTCCTCGGAACACTGAAGCTTTCTTT. It encodes CASSDSPRNTEAFF.

As DNA, the CDR3 is TGTGCCAGCAGCCCACTCGAGGGGGCATTAGATACGCAGTATTTT. Translated, it gives CASSPLEGALDTQYF. The chain uses TRBV7-3 and TRBJ2-3, with 7 bases lining up with TRBD1. V was clipped by 5 bases and J by 5 bases; unmatched bases: 10. CDR1 is SGHTA, CDR2 FQGTGA, per germline. This CDR3 has 15 amino acids.

The chain carries TRBV19 and TRBJ2-1; 8 bases align to TRBD2. CDR1 is LNHDA, CDR2 SQIVND, per germline (reference sequence). The CDR3 loop spans 16 amino acids. Losses at the gene ends were 2 bases for V and 2 bases for J; bases not matched to a gene: 5. The CDR3 region is CASSINSGGPYNEQFF. The DNA of the CDR3 is TGTGCCAGTAGTATAAACAGCGGGGGACCCTACAATGAGCAGTTCTTC.

CDR3 nucleotides: TGTGCCAGCCGCGCCGGGACAGGATACCAAGAGACCCAGTACTTC. This sequence encodes CASRAGTGYQETQYF. The J gene is TRBJ2-5, the V gene TRBV18, with 8 positions matching TRBD1. Germline loops: CDR1 KGHSH, CDR2 LQKENI. The CDR3 totals 15 residues. Trimming removed 8 bases from V and 0 bases from J; junction bases left unmatched: 8.

This chain joins TRBV2 and TRBJ2-5, with TRBD1 matching over 8 bases. This CDR3 has 15 amino acids. The V segment lost 3 bases and the J segment 5 bases; nucleotides outside the gene matches: 8. Germline-derived CDR1 and CDR2 are SNHLY and FYNNEI. Here the CDR3 reads CASSESRGRVETQYF. The CDR3 region has the DNA TGTGCCAGCAGTGAGAGCAGGGGGCGCGTCGAGACCCAGTACTTC.

J is TRBJ2-3 and V is TRBV5-1, with TRBD2 identical over 9 bases. CDR3 size: 14 residues. Germline V gene data show CDR1 as SGHRS and CDR2 as YFSETQ. V lost 3 bases to trimming and J lost 1 base; unmatched junction nucleotides: 0. The CDR3 reads CASSSSGGTDTQYF. The CDR3 coding sequence is TGCGCCAGCAGCTCTAGCGGGGGCACAGATACGCAGTATTTT.

This clone was counted once. This sequence joins TRBV7-9 and TRBJ1-5; no reliable D call. The CDR3 loop spans 12 amino acids. V lost 4 bases and J 4 bases, leaving 5 bases between the germline ends. Per germline, CDR1 SEHNR and CDR2 FQNEAQ (reference sequence). CDR3 bases: TGTGCCAGCAGCTCGGGGAATCAGCCCCAGCATTTT. It is translated as CASSSGNQPQHF.

The chain has TRBV5-8 and TRBJ1-2; tentative D call: TRBD1 (5 bases). Germline loops: CDR1 SGHTS, CDR2 YDEGEE. Trimming shortened V by 1 base and J by 2 bases, and 12 bases separated the two germline ends. CDR3 length equals 15 residues. CDR3 residues: CASSLWVRVNYGYTF. The CDR3 DNA reads as TGTGCCAGCAGCTTGTGGGTCAGGGTAAACTATGGCTACACCTTC.

To note about this clone: Other nucleotide sequences in the sample specify the same CDR3. V is TRBV29-1 and J is TRBJ1-2; weak D call: TRBD1 (6 bases). The ends were cut back, 6 bases at V and 0 bases at J, with 8 bases in the middle. The CDR3 sequence is 12 residues long. Germline CDR1 SQVTM, CDR2 ANQGSEA. The CDR3 nucleotides read TGCAGCGTAGGGGGAGCTAACTATGGCTACACCTTC. Protein product: CSVGGANYGYTF.

This clone was recorded at least ten times. The chain uses TRBV2 and TRBJ1-4; weak D call: TRBD1 (6 bases). V lost 6 bases, J lost 3 bases, and 11 bases lay in between. From germline, CDR1 is SNHLY and CDR2 FYNNEI. The CDR3 covers 14 residues. The CDR3 protein is CASRTQGPNEKLFF. CDR3 DNA: TGTGCCAGCAGGACACAGGGACCTAATGAAAAACTGTTTTTT.